The 27 T cell receptor beta chains in this list originate from one sample, sequenced in a study of T cells in Graves' hyperthyroidism and ophthalmopathy. Amplified regions were TCR beta CDR3 sequences from RNA transcripts. In the first-round RT-PCR of the TCR CDR3, the HTBI primer set was used. TCRdb called the multiplex PCR reads again in MiXCR, with one record for every CDR3 protein. The sample includes some 700,000 distinct CDR3 sequences, roughly 17% seen only once; the top ten take 15% to 17%. The sample consisted of blood. These receptors originate from a man aged 45-65 years with Graves' hyperthyroidism.

The chain employs TRBV9 and TRBJ2-3; D not certain. Per germline, CDR1 SGDLS and CDR2 YYNGEE. V lost 3 bases, J lost 2 bases, and 10 bases lay in between. The CDR3 is 14 residues long. This chain's CDR3 is CASSEPPATDTQYF. In DNA form, the CDR3 reads TGTGCCAGCAGCGAACCCCCAGCCACAGATACGCAGTATTTT.

This clonotype appeared many times. The chain combines TRBV7-3 with TRBJ2-1; 7 bases line up with TRBD2. Germline values: CDR1 SGHTA, CDR2 FQGTGA. The CDR3 runs to 16 residues. J was trimmed by 2 bases and V by 4 bases; bases with no gene match: 8. The CDR3 DNA follows: TGTGCCAGCAGCTCGTTAGCGGGCACGCCCTACAATGAGCAGTTCTTC. Residues: CASSSLAGTPYNEQFF. Based on the CDR3 plus reference TRBV7-3 and TRBJ2-1, the full variable domain is GAGVSQTPSNKVTEKGKYVELRCDPISGHTALYWYRQSLGQGPEFLIYFQGTGAADDSGLPNDRFFAVRPEGSVSTLKIQRTERGDSAVYLCASSSLAGTPYNEQFFGPGTRLTVL.

The chain employs TRBV12-3 or TRBV12-4 and TRBJ2-3; 9 bases fit TRBD2. The CDR3 contains 15 residues. The trim removed 3 bases at V and 6 bases at J, leaving 7 bases unmatched. The CDR3 loop is CASSFLAGRGDTQYF. The CDR3 nucleotides read TGTGCCAGCAGTTTTCTAGCGGGACGGGGGGATACGCAGTATTTT.

This clonotype was observed many times. The rearrangement links TRBV5-1 to TRBJ2-3; tentatively, D is TRBD2 (6 bases). Germline V gene lookup returns CDR1 SGHRS and CDR2 YFSETQ. CDR3 length equals 15 residues. The V and J ends lost 4 bases and 1 base respectively, with 13 bases between them. CDR3: CASSLSPGGTDTQYF. The CDR3 nucleotides are TGCGCCAGCAGCCTATCTCCGGGAGGCACAGATACGCAGTATTTT.

The sample holds a few counts of this clonotype. The chain combines TRBV20-1 with TRBJ2-1; 9 positions match TRBD2. CDR3 length equals 13 residues. Germline CDR1 and CDR2: DFQATT and SNEGSKA (reference sequence). J lost 5 bases, V lost 6 bases, and 5 bases had no gene match. The CDR3 DNA reads as TGCAGTGCAATGACTAGCGGTGACAATGAGCAGTTCTTC. Protein product: CSAMTSGDNEQFF.

This clonotype was counted many times. The rearrangement uses TRBV7-2 and TRBJ2-5; 8 nucleotides agree with TRBD2. Germline-derived CDR1 and CDR2 are SGHTA and FQGNSA. Unmatched junction bases numbered 6, after V lost 4 bases and J lost 5 bases. The CDR3 covers 14 residues. The CDR3 DNA is TGTGCCAGCAGCTCGGGACTAGGGGGTGAGACCCAGTACTTC. Protein product: CASSSGLGGETQYF.

The table lists this clonotype with many counts. J is TRBJ2-7 and V is TRBV28, with TRBD1 as a possible D gene (6 bases). The CDR3 is 14 residues long. Trimming left V 6 bases short and J 2 bases short, with 14 bases between. Germline V CDR1 and CDR2: MDHEN, SYDVKM. The CDR3, as DNA: TGTGCCAGCAGCGATGCAGGGGAAGCCTACGAGCAGTACTTC. It is translated as CASSDAGEAYEQYF.

This clonotype has only a few counts. The chain carries TRBV20-1 and TRBJ1-1; D is undetermined. V gave up 0 bases and J gave up 3 bases, with 8 bases separating them. The CDR3 consists of 13 residues. Germline values: CDR1 DFQATT, CDR2 SNEGSKA (reference sequence). The CDR3 is CSARDSGYTEAFF. The CDR3 nucleotides read TGCAGTGCTAGAGATTCGGGATACACTGAAGCTTTCTTT.

The chain couples TRBV28 to TRBJ2-6; D unclear. V lost 7 bases and J 0 bases, leaving 4 bases between the germline ends. Per germline, CDR1 MDHEN and CDR2 SYDVKM. The CDR3 is made up of 13 amino acids. Here the CDR3 DNA reads TGTGCCAGCACCGACTCTGGGGCCAACGTCCTGACTTTC. Translating it yields CASTDSGANVLTF.

CDR3 sequence reads: CASSLGSGRVDPYEQYF. The CDR3 DNA sequence: TGTGCCAGCAGCTTAGGAAGCGGGAGGGTCGACCCCTACGAGCAGTACTTC. The chain employs TRBV7-9 and TRBJ2-7; 10 nucleotides agree with TRBD2. This CDR3 has 17 residues. Looked up from germline, CDR1 is SEHNR and CDR2 is FQNEAQ (reference sequence). Trimming removed 1 base from V and 2 bases from J; junction bases left unmatched: 8.

The V call is TRBV5-1, the J call TRBJ2-7; D remains unclear. The germline gives CDR1 SGHRS, CDR2 YFSETQ. Trimming shortened V by 1 base and J by 2 bases, and 19 bases separated the two germline ends. This CDR3 contains 17 residues. The chain's CDR3 is CASSLRSSASPTYEQYF. DNA of the CDR3: TGCGCCAGCAGCTTGCGGTCTTCTGCCAGCCCGACCTACGAGCAGTACTTC.

The table lists this clonotype with many counts. The V call is TRBV11-2, the J call TRBJ2-7; TRBD1 agrees at 7 bases. The V and J ends lost 4 bases and 6 bases, in that order; junction bases with no gene match: 6. The CDR3 totals 13 residues. Germline CDR1 is SGHAT and CDR2 is FQNNGV. CDR3 nucleotide sequence: TGTGCCAGCAGCTCGACAGGGTGGGGCGAGCAGTACTTC. Encoded protein: CASSSTGWGEQYF.

The chain has TRBV20-1 and TRBJ2-1, with a weak D call TRBD1 (5 bases). The germline CDR1 and CDR2 sequences are DFQATT and SNEGSKA (reference sequence). This CDR3 is 14 amino acids long. V shed 0 bases and J shed 4 bases, with 10 bases lying between them. The chain's CDR3 is CSARDRDRYNEQFF. The CDR3 bases are TGCAGTGCTAGAGACAGAGACAGATACAATGAGCAGTTCTTC.

In this sample, this clonotype turned up many times. V usage is TRBV18 and J usage is TRBJ2-5; TRBD2 might be the D (6 bases). CDR1 is KGHSH and CDR2 is LQKENI in the germline V gene. The CDR3 runs 16 residues. V lost 0 bases, J lost 1 base, and 12 bases lay in between. CDR3 in DNA: TGTGCCAGCTCACCACCGATTAGCGGAGGCCAAGAGACCCAGTACTTC. This encodes CASSPPISGGQETQYF.

This sequence joins TRBV10-3 and TRBJ2-3, with 8 bases fitting TRBD2. V shed 3 bases, J shed 5 bases, and the junction held 4 bases outside the gene matches. CDR1 and CDR2 (germline): ENHRY, SYGVKD. This CDR3 has 14 amino acids. The CDR3 nucleotides read TGTGCCATCAGTGACGGGAGGGCCCAAGATACGCAGTATTTT. Its protein is CAISDGRAQDTQYF.

This clonotype appeared many times. V and J are TRBV27 and TRBJ2-7, with TRBD1 as a possible D gene (6 bases). Germline V lookup: CDR1 MNHEY, CDR2 SMNVEV (reference sequence). This CDR3 is 12 amino acids long. Between the trimmed V and J ends, which lost 5 bases and 4 bases, there was a span of 9 bases. CDR3 amino acids: CASSITGYEQYF. CDR3 nucleotide sequence: TGTGCCAGCAGTATAACAGGGTACGAGCAGTACTTC.

This clonotype was seen only a few times. DNA of the CDR3: TGTGCCAGTAGTACCGGACAGGGAACCACTGAAGCTTTCTTT. Protein sequence: CASSTGQGTTEAFF. The chain is built from TRBV19 and TRBJ1-1, with 8 bases that match TRBD1. Germline V gives CDR1 LNHDA, CDR2 SQIVND (reference sequence). After removal of 4 bases from V and 4 bases from J, the junction contained 5 bases not matched to a gene. This CDR3 has 14 amino acids.

This clonotype was seen ten or more times. The chain is built from TRBV7-2 and TRBJ1-1, with 7 positions matching TRBD1. The CDR3 sequence is 15 residues long. With V trimmed by 3 bases and J by 0 bases, 4 bases remained unmatched. Germline V gene data show CDR1 as SGHTA and CDR2 as FQGNSA. CDR3 DNA sequence: TGTGCCAGCAGCTTCCAAGACAGGGTGAACACTGAAGCTTTCTTT. This encodes CASSFQDRVNTEAFF. Variable domain in full (rest from reference TRBV7-2 and TRBJ1-1): GAGVSQSPSNKVTEKGKDVELRCDPISGHTALYWYRQSLGQGLEFLIYFQGNSAPDKSGLPSDRFSAERTGGSVSTLTIQRTQQEDSAVYLCASSFQDRVNTEAFFGQGTRLTVV.

Points on this clonotype: A clone one base away is much larger, so this may be a read error. This chain connects TRBV28 to TRBJ2-7, with 11 bases identical to TRBD2. CDR1 is MDHEN, CDR2 SYDVKM, per germline. Germline trimming cut 6 bases from V and 5 bases from J; bases unmatched to any gene: 9. This CDR3 has 15 amino acids. The CDR3 reads CASSVTSGINDEQYF. Written as DNA, the CDR3 is TGTGCCAGCAGCGTGACTAGCGGGATTAACGACGAGCAGTACTTC.

A word on this clonotype: One base away lies a much larger clone, so this may be a sequencing read error. The chain carries TRBV6-1 and TRBJ2-1; 9 bases line up with TRBD2. Germline CDR1 is MNHNS and CDR2 is SASEGT. This CDR3 region has 16 residues. CDR3 in amino acids: CVSSGLAGYSYNEQFF. The DNA for the CDR3 is TGTGTCAGCAGTGGGCTAGCGGGATACTCCTACAATGAGCAGTTCTTC.

The chain is built from TRBV11-1 and TRBJ1-1; D is uncertain. CDR3 length: 13 residues. CDR1 and CDR2 from the germline V gene are SGHAT and FQDESV (reference sequence). Trimming shortened V by 8 bases and J by 2 bases, and 12 bases separated the two germline ends. This CDR3 is CASVTGLNTEAFF. CDR3 bases: TGTGCCAGCGTTACGGGTTTAAACACTGAAGCTTTCTTT.

This clonotype turned up a few times. The chain combines TRBV6-1 with TRBJ2-1; D might be TRBD2 (6 bases). This CDR3 has 14 amino acids. Trimming took 5 bases from V and 5 from J, leaving 13 bases between them. Germline values: CDR1 MNHNS, CDR2 SASEGT. This CDR3 is CASSPIAGHNEQFF. As DNA, the CDR3 is TGTGCCAGCAGTCCCATCGCGGGGCACAATGAGCAGTTCTTC.

The chain uses TRBV27 and TRBJ2-7; 9 bases fit TRBD1. The CDR3 extends over 15 amino acids. CDR1 MNHEY and CDR2 SMNVEV come from the germline V gene (reference sequence). V lost 6 bases and J lost 2; bases outside the gene matches: 8. As DNA, the CDR3 is TGTGCCAGCAGCGTGACGGGACAGGGTACCTACGAGCAGTACTTC. Protein: CASSVTGQGTYEQYF.

This rearrangement joins TRBV12-3 or TRBV12-4 to TRBJ2-6, with D perhaps matching TRBD1 or TRBD2 (5 bases each). The V end was cut by 5 bases, the J end by 0 bases, with 11 bases between. The CDR3 length is 16 residues. In DNA form, the CDR3 reads TGTGCCAGCAGTGGGACGTTACACTCTGGGGCCAACGTCCTGACTTTC. It codes for CASSGTLHSGANVLTF.

This clonotype was detected ten times or more. The V call is TRBV5-1, the J call TRBJ2-5, with D perhaps being TRBD1 or TRBD2 (5 bases each). Germline V lookup: CDR1 SGHRS, CDR2 YFSETQ. Trimming stripped 4 bases from V and 5 bases from J, with 15 bases between. The CDR3 has 14 residues. DNA of the CDR3: TGCGCCAGCAGCCGAGGTGGCAGGGAGGAGACCCAGTACTTC. It specifies CASSRGGREETQYF.

This clonotype was counted only a few times. A read error may be the cause here, since a much bigger clone is one base away. The chain joins TRBV28 to TRBJ2-7, with TRBD2 matching 10 bases. Germline lookup yields CDR1 MDHEN and CDR2 SYDVKM. The CDR3 sequence is 15 residues long. The V gene end was trimmed by 5 bases and the J gene end by 4 bases; junction bases not matched to a gene: 8. In DNA form, the CDR3 reads TGTGCCAGCAGTCCCATCGGGACTAGCGTGTACGAGCAGTACTTC. Its protein product is CASSPIGTSVYEQYF.

In this sample, this clonotype turned up many times. The chain has TRBV2 and TRBJ1-2; D not resolved. CDR1 SNHLY and CDR2 FYNNEI come from the germline V gene. V was clipped by 6 bases and J by 6 bases, with 5 bases between them. The length of the CDR3 is 10 residues. For the CDR3, the DNA is TGTGCCAGCAGGCCGGATGGCTACACCTTC. It is translated as CASRPDGYTF.